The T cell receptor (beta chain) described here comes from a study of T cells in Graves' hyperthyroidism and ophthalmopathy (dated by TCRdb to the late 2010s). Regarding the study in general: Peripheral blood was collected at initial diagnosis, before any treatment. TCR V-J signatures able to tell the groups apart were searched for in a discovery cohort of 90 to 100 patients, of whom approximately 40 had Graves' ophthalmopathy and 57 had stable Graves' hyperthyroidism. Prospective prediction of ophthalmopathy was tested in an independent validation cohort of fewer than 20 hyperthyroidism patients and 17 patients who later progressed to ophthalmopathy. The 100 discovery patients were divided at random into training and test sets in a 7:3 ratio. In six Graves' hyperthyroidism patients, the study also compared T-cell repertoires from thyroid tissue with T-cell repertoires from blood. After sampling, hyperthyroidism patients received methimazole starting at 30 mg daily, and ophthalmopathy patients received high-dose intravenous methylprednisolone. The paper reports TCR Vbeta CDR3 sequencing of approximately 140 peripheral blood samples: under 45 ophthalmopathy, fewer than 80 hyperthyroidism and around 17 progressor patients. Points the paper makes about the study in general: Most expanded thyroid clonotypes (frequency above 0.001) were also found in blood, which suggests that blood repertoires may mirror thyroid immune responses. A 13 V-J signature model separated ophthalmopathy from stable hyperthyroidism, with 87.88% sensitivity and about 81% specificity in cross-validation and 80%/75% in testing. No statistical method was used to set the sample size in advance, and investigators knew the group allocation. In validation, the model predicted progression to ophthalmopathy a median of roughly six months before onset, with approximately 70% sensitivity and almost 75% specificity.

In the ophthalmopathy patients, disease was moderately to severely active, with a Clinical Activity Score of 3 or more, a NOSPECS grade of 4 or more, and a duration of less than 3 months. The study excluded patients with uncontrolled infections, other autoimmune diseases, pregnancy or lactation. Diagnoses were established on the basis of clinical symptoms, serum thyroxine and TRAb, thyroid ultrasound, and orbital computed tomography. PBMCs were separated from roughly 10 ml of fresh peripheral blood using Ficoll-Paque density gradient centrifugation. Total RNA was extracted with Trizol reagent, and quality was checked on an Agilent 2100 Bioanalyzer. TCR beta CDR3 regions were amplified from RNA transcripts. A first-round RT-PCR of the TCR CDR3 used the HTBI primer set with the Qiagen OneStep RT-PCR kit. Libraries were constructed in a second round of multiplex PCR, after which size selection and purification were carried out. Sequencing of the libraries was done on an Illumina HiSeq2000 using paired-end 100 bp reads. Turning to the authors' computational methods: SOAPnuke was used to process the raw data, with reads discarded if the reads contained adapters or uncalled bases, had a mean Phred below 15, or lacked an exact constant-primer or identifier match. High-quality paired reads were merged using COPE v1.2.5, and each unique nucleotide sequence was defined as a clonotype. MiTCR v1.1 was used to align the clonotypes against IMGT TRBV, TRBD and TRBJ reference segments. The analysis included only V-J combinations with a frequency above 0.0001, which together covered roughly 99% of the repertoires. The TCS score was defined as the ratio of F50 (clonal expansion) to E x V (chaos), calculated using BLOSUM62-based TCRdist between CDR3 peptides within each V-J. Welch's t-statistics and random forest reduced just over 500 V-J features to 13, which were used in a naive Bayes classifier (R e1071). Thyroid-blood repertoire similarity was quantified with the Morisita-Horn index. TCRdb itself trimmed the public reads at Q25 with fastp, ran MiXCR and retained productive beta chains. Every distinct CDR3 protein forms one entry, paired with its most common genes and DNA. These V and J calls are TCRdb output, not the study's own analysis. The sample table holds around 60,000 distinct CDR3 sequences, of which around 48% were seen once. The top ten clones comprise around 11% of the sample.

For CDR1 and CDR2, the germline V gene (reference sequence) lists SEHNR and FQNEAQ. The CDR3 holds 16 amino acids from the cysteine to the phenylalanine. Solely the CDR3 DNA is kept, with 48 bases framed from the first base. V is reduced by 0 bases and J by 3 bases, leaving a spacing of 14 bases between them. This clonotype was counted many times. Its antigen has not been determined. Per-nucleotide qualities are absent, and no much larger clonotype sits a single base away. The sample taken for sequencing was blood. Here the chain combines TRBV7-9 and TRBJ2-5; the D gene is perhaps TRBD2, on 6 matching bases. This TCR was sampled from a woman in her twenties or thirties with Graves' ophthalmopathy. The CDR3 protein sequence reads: CASSLAVLASKETQYF. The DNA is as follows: TGTGCCAGCAGCTTAGCCGTACTAGCTTCAAAAGAGACCCAGTACTTC.